This T cell receptor (beta chain) was captured by sequencing in a study of identical twins. General study results and limits: Within cord blood, abundant beta clonotypes carried fewer insertions, but memory repertoires showed no such trend. For monozygotic twins, models underestimated out-of-frame TCR alpha sharing. Out-of-frame alpha sequences that twins shared showed excess low generation probability.

Points on this clonotype: Its antigen is still unknown.

TCRdb re-derived calls from the 5' RACE reads in MiXCR, one entry per CDR3 protein. The sample includes roughly 280,000 distinct CDR3 sequences, less than 9.5% of them seen just once. The CDR3 is 17 residues long. Germline V lookup: CDR1 SGDLS, CDR2 YYNGEE. V lost 3 bases to trimming and J lost 5 bases; unmatched junction nucleotides: 13. These same records also appear under a second study, on yellow fever vaccine responses in identical twins. From that study: Reportedly, the T cell response mounted by twins to vaccine seemed partly convergent, partly personalized.

This receptor was taken from a woman under 30 in good health. The sequenced sample was CD8+ T cells sorted from blood. The chain recombines TRBV9 with TRBJ2-7, with 11 positions matching TRBD1. CDR3 residues: CASSERSGTGGSHEQYF. The CDR3 bases are TGTGCCAGCAGCGAAAGATCCGGGACAGGGGGTTCCCACGAGCAGTACTTC.